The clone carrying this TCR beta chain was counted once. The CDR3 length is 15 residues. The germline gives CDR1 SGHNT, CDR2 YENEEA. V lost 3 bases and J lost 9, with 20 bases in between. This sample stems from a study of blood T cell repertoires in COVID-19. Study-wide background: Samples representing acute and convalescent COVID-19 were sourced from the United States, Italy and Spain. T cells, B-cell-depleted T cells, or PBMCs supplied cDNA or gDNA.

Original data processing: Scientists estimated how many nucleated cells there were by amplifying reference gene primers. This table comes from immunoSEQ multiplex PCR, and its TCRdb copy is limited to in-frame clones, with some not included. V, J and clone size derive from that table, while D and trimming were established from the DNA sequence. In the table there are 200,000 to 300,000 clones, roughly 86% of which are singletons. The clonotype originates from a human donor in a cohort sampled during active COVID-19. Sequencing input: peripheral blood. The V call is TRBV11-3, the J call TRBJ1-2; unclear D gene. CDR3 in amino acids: CASSLKDPPTMSYTF. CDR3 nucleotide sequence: TGTGCCAGCAGCTTGAAAGATCCCCCAACTATGAGCTACACCTTC.